The next 9 T cell receptor beta chains were all read from a single sample in a study of blood T cell repertoires in COVID-19 (dated by TCRdb to 2020 to 2021). Library method: the immunoSEQ multiplex PCR assay. The table was pulled from immuneACCESS by TCRdb, which kept in-frame rearrangements only. Such tables lose some clones; where checked, under half of the loss comes from unresolved V genes, and the rest has no known cause. The sample includes about 99,000 clones, with around four fifths observed a single time. Roughly 29% of the sample goes to the ten largest clones. Source material: peripheral blood. These receptors originate from a man aged 60 to 69 with acute or convalescent COVID-19.

This chain uses TRBV4-1 with TRBJ2-5; maybe TRBD2 (6 bases). The CDR3 has 18 amino acids. V was clipped by 0 bases and J by 2 bases, with 19 bases between them. In germline, CDR1 is MGHRA, CDR2 YSYEKL. In DNA form, the CDR3 reads TGCGCCAGCAGCCAAGAGCGCGTAGCGGCCCTGGGGCAAGAGACCCAGTACTTC. Translated: CASSQERVAALGQETQYF.

The chain combines TRBV24-1 with TRBJ2-7; 9 bases agree with TRBD1. The ends lost 4 bases at V and 6 bases at J; junction bases unmatched: 9. The CDR3 loop spans 15 amino acids. CDR1 is KGHDR, CDR2 SFDVKD, per germline. CDR3 DNA sequence: TGTGCCACCAGTGACCCCGGGACAGGGAACGGCGAGCAGTACTTC. It yields the protein CATSDPGTGNGEQYF.

This CDR3 reads CASSQGAYQETQYF. CDR3 coding DNA: TGTGCCAGCAGCCAAGGCGCGTACCAAGAGACCCAGTACTTC. The rearrangement links TRBV14 to TRBJ2-5; no firm D call. V was trimmed by 1 base and J by 0 bases, leaving 6 bases between them. Germline CDR1 and CDR2: SGHDN and FVKESK. There are 14 residues in the CDR3.

This clone has just one count. V gene TRBV5-1 combines with J gene TRBJ1-3; 7 bases fit TRBD1. The CDR3 is made up of 18 amino acids. Germline-derived CDR1 and CDR2 are SGHRS and YFSETQ. After removal of 3 bases from V and 2 bases from J, the junction contained 14 bases not matched to a gene. This chain's CDR3 is CASSSQARQGTTGNTIYF. CDR3 coding DNA: TGCGCCAGCAGCTCGCAAGCGAGACAGGGAACAACTGGAAACACCATATATTTT.

The chain links TRBV7-8 to TRBJ1-5; TRBD1 might be the D (6 bases). V was trimmed by 4 bases and J by 4 bases, leaving 11 bases between them. This CDR3 has 14 amino acids. CDR1 is SGHVS, CDR2 FQNEAQ, per germline. The CDR3 protein is CASSYDRYNQPQHF. The DNA of the CDR3 is TGTGCCAGCAGCTACGACAGGTATAATCAGCCCCAGCATTTT.

Turning to this clone: This sample also contains other DNA sequences that code for the same CDR3. V is TRBV28 and J is TRBJ2-7; 7 bases map to TRBD2. The ends lost 5 bases at V and 4 bases at J; junction bases unmatched: 11. CDR1 is MDHEN, CDR2 SYDVKM, per germline. The CDR3 has 15 amino acids. The CDR3 DNA reads TGTGCCAGCAGTCCTCCTGGCGGGAGCGTTTACGAGCAGTACGTC. This codes for CASSPPGGSVYEQYV.

V and J are TRBV2 and TRBJ1-5; D not resolved. This CDR3 has 13 residues. Trimming removed 8 bases from V and 8 bases from J, with 16 bases in between. The germline V gene has CDR1 SNHLY and CDR2 FYNNEI. This chain's CDR3 is CASVGPGEEPQHF. CDR3 coding DNA: TGTGCCAGCGTCGGCCCCGGCGAGGAGCCCCAGCATTTT.

The chain joins TRBV7-2 to TRBJ2-2, with 9 nucleotides matching TRBD2. This CDR3 comprises 18 residues. Germline V lookup: CDR1 SGHTA, CDR2 FQGNSA. The V gene end was trimmed by 7 bases and the J gene end by 5 bases; junction bases not matched to a gene: 17. CDR3 region: CASTSSLAGLALTGELFF. The CDR3, as DNA: TGTGCCAGCACCTCATCTCTTGCGGGACTAGCTTTAACCGGGGAGCTGTTTTTT.

In its sample, this clone was seen once. The chain carries TRBV12-3 or TRBV12-4 and TRBJ1-3; D not resolved. The CDR3 is made up of 12 amino acids. Between the trimmed V and J ends, which lost 7 bases and 2 bases, there was a span of 6 bases. CDR3 loop: CASKIAGNTIYF. For the CDR3, the DNA is TGTGCCAGCAAGATAGCTGGAAACACCATATATTTT.